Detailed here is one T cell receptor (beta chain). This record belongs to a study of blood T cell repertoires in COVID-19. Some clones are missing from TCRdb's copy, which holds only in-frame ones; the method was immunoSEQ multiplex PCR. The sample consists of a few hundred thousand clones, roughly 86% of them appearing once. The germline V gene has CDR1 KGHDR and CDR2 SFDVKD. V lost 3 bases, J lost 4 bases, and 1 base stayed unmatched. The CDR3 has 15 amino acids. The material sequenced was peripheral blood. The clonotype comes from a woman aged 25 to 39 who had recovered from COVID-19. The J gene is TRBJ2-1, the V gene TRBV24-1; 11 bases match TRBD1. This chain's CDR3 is CATSDGTGGYNEQFF. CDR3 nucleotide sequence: TGTGCCACCAGTGATGGGACAGGGGGGTACAATGAGCAGTTCTTC.